The T cell receptor (beta chain) under discussion was sequenced for a study of cytomegalovirus exposure and HLA in healthy donors. Findings and caveats of the study: The classifier reportedly diagnosed cytomegalovirus status with high specificity and sensitivity.

V lost 3 bases and J lost 1, with 9 bases in between. Germline V gene data show CDR1 as MDHEN and CDR2 as SYDVKM. CDR3 size: 14 residues. Clones were sequenced by immunoSEQ multiplex PCR, and TCRdb holds only the in-frame ones, with some missing. The data contain 200,000 to 250,000 clones, over 70% of them singletons. Concerning this clone: Antigen unknown.

The chain links TRBV28 to TRBJ1-2, with D hard to call. The sequenced sample consisted of PBMCs. The receptor was isolated from a woman aged 30 to 39 in good health and CMV-seropositive. CDR3 bases: TGTGCCAGCAGTTTTGATACGCTTAACTATGGCTACACCTTC. Protein: CASSFDTLNYGYTF.